The 32 T cell receptor beta chains below were found in one sample sequenced in a study of blood T cell repertoires in COVID-19. Sequencing was performed with immunoSEQ multiplex PCR; in TCRdb, only in-frame clones are kept and a portion is missing. Of over 130,000 clones detected, approximately 88% appear once; the ten largest clones hold under 2.5%. The sequenced sample consisted of peripheral blood. These receptors were collected from a man in his sixties or seventies with acute or convalescent COVID-19.

V is TRBV24-1 and J is TRBJ2-7; possibly TRBD1 for D (5 bases). Germline assignment: CDR1 KGHDR and CDR2 SFDVKD. CDR3 length equals 16 residues. V was pared by 4 bases and J by 2 bases, with 17 bases between. The CDR3 DNA reads TGTGCCACCAGTGACTCATCCAGGGTTTATCCCTACGAGCAGTACTTC. It translates to CATSDSSRVYPYEQYF.

The rearrangement joins TRBV7-6 to TRBJ2-3, with unresolved D. The CDR3 contains 17 residues. Germline V gene sequence: CDR1 SGHVS, CDR2 FNYEAQ. V was pared by 0 bases and J by 6 bases, with 19 bases between. CDR3 nucleotides: TGTGCCAGCAGCTTAGCGTCAGTGTACCCTTCTGTTGATACGCAGTATTTT. It is translated as CASSLASVYPSVDTQYF.

This chain uses TRBV18 with TRBJ2-3; 8 nucleotides align to TRBD2. V dropped 6 bases and J dropped 8; count of bases not matched to a gene: 10. Germline CDR1 reads KGHSH; CDR2 reads LQKENI. The CDR3 is made up of 14 amino acids. This CDR3 is CASSPGRGSGTQYF. CDR3 bases: TGTGCCAGCTCTCCCGGGAGGGGGTCTGGTACGCAGTATTTT.

This clone was seen just once. The rearrangement joins TRBV14 to TRBJ1-4, with a tentative D call TRBD1 (6 bases). Germline V gene lookup returns CDR1 SGHDN and CDR2 FVKESK. This CDR3 comprises 14 residues. Trimming cost V 4 bases and J 5 bases, with 11 bases left between them. CDR3 nucleotide sequence: TGTGCCAGCAGCCGCCAGGGGTGGAATGAAAAACTGTTTTTT. This sequence encodes CASSRQGWNEKLFF.

The V gene is TRBV9, the J gene TRBJ2-1; 10 bases line up with TRBD2. The junction had 9 bases not matched to a gene; V was cut back by 2 bases and J by 7 bases. Germline V gives CDR1 SGDLS, CDR2 YYNGEE. The CDR3 runs to 16 residues. CDR3 nucleotide sequence: TGTGCCAGCAGCGTCAGCCCGCTAGCGGGAGTGAATGAGCAGTTCTTC. It is translated as CASSVSPLAGVNEQFF.

V and J are TRBV7-2 and TRBJ1-2; tentatively, D is TRBD1 (6 bases). Trimming cost V 5 bases and J 7 bases, with 17 bases left between them. CDR1 and CDR2 from the germline V gene are SGHTA and FQGNSA. This CDR3 comprises 14 residues. This chain's CDR3 is CASSPGQSNPGYTF. The CDR3 nucleotides read TGTGCCAGCAGCCCGGGACAATCTAATCCTGGCTACACCTTC.

The rearrangement joins TRBV19 to TRBJ1-2; perhaps TRBD1 as D (6 bases). The germline CDR1 and CDR2 sequences are LNHDA and SQIVND (reference sequence). Trimming stripped 6 bases from V and 13 bases from J, with 18 bases between. The CDR3 totals 12 residues. The CDR3 spells CASSLRDTSTTF. In nucleotides, the CDR3 is TGTGCCAGTAGCCTCCGGGACACCAGTACCACCTTC.

J is TRBJ2-7 and V is TRBV5-6, with D possibly TRBD1 on 5 matching bases. The germline CDR1 and CDR2 sequences are SGHDT and YYEEEE. Trimming shortened V by 6 bases and J by 4 bases, and 23 bases separated the two germline ends. The CDR3 length is 16 residues. The CDR3 spells CASTPNAGRQGYEQYF. The CDR3 nucleotides read TGTGCCAGCACCCCAAACGCAGGTCGTCAGGGTTACGAGCAGTACTTC.

This chain uses TRBV19 with TRBJ2-1; no clear D. Germline V gives CDR1 LNHDA, CDR2 SQIVND (reference sequence). CDR3 length equals 14 residues. V was pared by 3 bases and J by 7 bases, with 13 bases between. CDR3 loop: CASSIAPLGNEQFF. DNA for the CDR3: TGTGCCAGTAGTATTGCTCCCCTAGGAAATGAGCAGTTCTTC.

The genes are TRBV6-1 and TRBJ1-4; TRBD1 is a possible D gene (6 bases). Trimming removed 0 bases at V and 6 bases at J, with 14 bases between. This CDR3 is 16 amino acids long. Germline loops: CDR1 MNHNS, CDR2 SASEGT. The CDR3 reads CASSEATGNVYEKLFF. The CDR3 DNA reads TGTGCCAGCAGTGAAGCAACAGGGAATGTTTATGAAAAACTGTTTTTT.

The V call is TRBV28, the J call TRBJ2-7; D possibly corresponds to TRBD2 (5 bases). Looked up from germline, CDR1 is MDHEN and CDR2 is SYDVKM. Trimming shortened V by 6 bases and J by 0 bases, and 15 bases separated the two germline ends. The CDR3 extends over 15 amino acids. DNA of the CDR3: TGTGCCAGCAGCACAACCGGCGGAGGCTCCTACGAGCAGTACTTC. Encoded protein: CASSTTGGGSYEQYF. Drawing the rest from reference TRBV28 and TRBJ2-7, the complete variable domain is DVKVTQSSRYLVKRTGEKVFLECVQDMDHENMFWYRQDPGLGLRLIYFSYDVKMKEKGDIPEGYSVSREKKERFSLILESASTNQTSMYLCASSTTGGGSYEQYFGPGTRLTVT.

V is TRBV9 and J is TRBJ1-1; the D gene is possibly TRBD1 (6 bases). V lost 6 bases and J lost 4, with 16 bases in between. CDR1 SGDLS and CDR2 YYNGEE come from the germline V gene. CDR3 length: 14 amino acids. The CDR3 spells CASTRRGAGTEAFF. The CDR3 region has the DNA TGTGCCAGCACGCGGCGGGGGGCTGGCACTGAAGCTTTCTTT.

This sequence joins TRBV7-9 and TRBJ1-1; weak D call: TRBD1 (6 bases). Germline values: CDR1 SEHNR, CDR2 FQNEAQ (reference sequence). The V gene lost 0 bases and the J gene lost 7 bases, with 21 bases spanning the gap. The CDR3 loop spans 17 amino acids. CDR3 nucleotide sequence: TGTGCCAGCAGCTTAGCTAAGGGGAGTAGGGGGATCGGTGAAGCTTTCTTT. It encodes CASSLAKGSRGIGEAFF. Full variable domain (remainder filled in from reference TRBV7-9 and TRBJ1-1): DTGVSQNPRHKITKRGQNVTFRCDPISEHNRLYWYRQTLGQGPEFLTYFQNEAQLEKSRLLSDRFSAERPKGSFSTLEIQRTEQGDSAMYLCASSLAKGSRGIGEAFFGQGTRLTVV.

Regarding this clone: Since a much larger clone is just one base distant, this may be a read error. The chain employs TRBV9 and TRBJ2-7; TRBD1 aligns across 7 bases. This CDR3 has 14 residues. With 4 bases clipped from V and 0 bases from J, the junction kept 4 bases outside the gene matches. Germline V gene lookup returns CDR1 SGDLS and CDR2 YYNGEE. CDR3 sequence: CASSPRDSSYEQYF. The CDR3 coding sequence is TGTGCCAGCAGCCCCCGGGACAGCTCCTACGAGCAGTACTTC.

The chain is built from TRBV29-1 and TRBJ2-1; a possible D gene is TRBD2 (5 bases). The V gene's germline CDR1 is SQVTM and CDR2 ANQGSEA. CDR3 length: 12 residues. V was trimmed by 4 bases and J by 4 bases, leaving 8 bases between them. The CDR3, as DNA: TGCAGCGTTGGAGGGCCTTACAATGAGCAGTTCTTC. It codes for CSVGGPYNEQFF.

The chain couples TRBV7-6 to TRBJ1-4; D is uncertain. The V gene lost 1 base and the J gene lost 11 bases, with 11 bases spanning the gap. The CDR3 spans 13 residues. The germline V gene encodes CDR1 SGHVS and CDR2 FNYEAQ. CDR3 nucleotide sequence: TGTGCCAGCAGCTTAGTCTGGGCTGAGAAACTGTTTTTT. Its protein product is CASSLVWAEKLFF.

The chain joins TRBV27 to TRBJ2-7, with D perhaps TRBD2 (6 bases). CDR1 is MNHEY, CDR2 SMNVEV, per germline (reference sequence). With 3 bases removed from V and 7 bases from J, the gap between germline ends came to 19 bases. The CDR3 is 15 residues long. The CDR3 protein is CASSFVSGPMGEQYF. The CDR3 coding sequence is TGTGCCAGCAGTTTCGTGAGCGGGCCCATGGGAGAGCAGTACTTC.

The chain has TRBV6-5 and TRBJ1-6; no clear D gene. The CDR3 runs to 16 residues. Germline values: CDR1 MNHEY, CDR2 SVGAGI. V was cut by 0 bases and J by 9 bases, with 15 bases left in between. CDR3 bases: TGTGCCAGCAGTTACTCGGTTTCCCCGAGGGTTTCACCCCTCCACTTT. It specifies CASSYSVSPRVSPLHF.

The chain has TRBV15 and TRBJ2-7; TRBD1 matches at 8 bases. Trimming removed 4 bases from V and 2 bases from J; junction bases left unmatched: 7. The length of the CDR3 is 15 residues. The germline V gene encodes CDR1 LNHNV and CDR2 YYDKDF (reference sequence). This chain's CDR3 is CATSTDRGRAYEQYF. CDR3 coding DNA: TGTGCCACCAGCACAGACAGGGGACGAGCCTACGAGCAGTACTTC.

This sequence joins TRBV11-2 and TRBJ2-7; 8 nucleotides line up with TRBD2. Losses at the gene ends were 5 bases for V and 3 bases for J; bases not matched to a gene: 12. The CDR3 spans 16 residues. Germline V gene lookup returns CDR1 SGHAT and CDR2 FQNNGV. The CDR3 loop is CASSPRPERGGYEQYF. Here the CDR3 DNA reads TGTGCCAGCAGCCCCCGGCCGGAACGGGGGGGCTACGAGCAGTACTTC.

The rearrangement uses TRBV6-5 and TRBJ2-4, with 7 bases identical to TRBD1. V trimming: 4 bases; J trimming: 1 base; junction bases outside the gene matches: 4. Germline CDR1 MNHEY, CDR2 SVGAGI. This CDR3 is 15 amino acids long. CDR3 sequence: CASSSQGVAKNIQYF. Here the CDR3 DNA reads TGTGCCAGCAGTTCTCAGGGGGTTGCCAAAAACATTCAGTACTTC.

The chain employs TRBV28 and TRBJ2-7, with D maybe TRBD2 (5 bases). The CDR3 has 16 amino acids. The V end lost 0 bases, the J end lost 3 bases, and 15 bases lay between the germline ends. Germline V gene sequence: CDR1 MDHEN, CDR2 SYDVKM. The CDR3 DNA reads TGTGCCAGCAGTTTATGGCCCCCTGTCGGGATCTACGAGCAGTACTTC. This gives the protein CASSLWPPVGIYEQYF.

The V gene is TRBV29-1, the J gene TRBJ2-7; 10 bases are shared with TRBD1. Germline V CDR1 and CDR2: SQVTM, ANQGSEA. The CDR3 covers 14 residues. The V and J ends lost 4 bases and 2 bases, in that order; junction bases with no gene match: 5. CDR3: CSVADRGGTYEQYF. DNA for the CDR3: TGCAGCGTTGCGGACAGGGGGGGGACCTACGAGCAGTACTTC.

This rearrangement joins TRBV25-1 to TRBJ1-1, with 10 bases aligning to TRBD1. The junction had 0 bases not matched to a gene; V was cut back by 4 bases and J by 4 bases. Germline values: CDR1 MGHDK, CDR2 SYGVNS. The CDR3 covers 13 residues. In nucleotides, the CDR3 is TGTGCCAGCAGTGGGACAGGGGGCACTGAAGCTTTCTTT. This codes for CASSGTGGTEAFF.

The V gene is TRBV28, the J gene TRBJ1-4; unclear D gene. Trimming cost V 6 bases and J 3 bases, with 20 bases left between them. CDR3 length equals 17 residues. The germline V gene encodes CDR1 MDHEN and CDR2 SYDVKM. Here the CDR3 reads CASSFPSLPEANEKLFF. The CDR3 coding sequence is TGTGCCAGCAGCTTCCCCTCACTCCCGGAGGCTAATGAAAAACTGTTTTTT. The full variable domain, completed using reference TRBV28 and TRBJ1-4, is DVKVTQSSRYLVKRTGEKVFLECVQDMDHENMFWYRQDPGLGLRLIYFSYDVKMKEKGDIPEGYSVSREKKERFSLILESASTNQTSMYLCASSFPSLPEANEKLFFGSGTQLSVL.

V and J are TRBV3-1 (or the pseudogene TRBV3-2) and TRBJ1-2; 7 positions agree with TRBD1. Germline V gives CDR1 LGHDT, CDR2 YNNKEL (reference sequence). The CDR3 totals 15 residues. Losses at the gene ends were 0 bases for V and 4 bases for J; bases not matched to a gene: 5. The CDR3: CASSQEGRTGYGYTF. DNA for the CDR3: TGTGCCAGCAGCCAAGAGGGTAGGACAGGCTATGGCTACACCTTC.

This chain links TRBV24-1 with TRBJ2-3, with 12 bases that match TRBD2. With V trimmed by 4 bases and J by 4 bases, 5 bases remained unmatched. Germline V gene sequence: CDR1 KGHDR, CDR2 SFDVKD. The CDR3 runs to 16 residues. The CDR3, as DNA: TGTGCCACCAGTGACCGACTAGCGGGAGTGCCAGATACGCAGTATTTT. Its protein is CATSDRLAGVPDTQYF.

The chain employs TRBV5-4 and TRBJ2-5; 11 nucleotides align to TRBD2. Germline V CDR1 and CDR2: SGHNT, YYREEE (reference sequence). This CDR3 region has 18 residues. Germline trimming cut 5 bases from V and 0 bases from J; bases unmatched to any gene: 12. The CDR3 loop reads CASSPGKKTSGDQETQYF. The CDR3 nucleotides are TGTGCCAGCAGTCCGGGGAAAAAGACTAGCGGGGACCAAGAGACCCAGTACTTC.

The V and J genes are TRBV21-1 and TRBJ2-7; the table's D call, TRBD2, was not checked against the DNA. TRBV21-1 is an annotated pseudogene. The length of the CDR3 is 16 residues. The CDR3 protein is CASSKPCLAGAYEQYF. The CDR3 coding sequence is TGTGCCAGCAGCAAACCCTGTCTAGCGGGCGCCTACGAGCAGTACTTC.

The chain has TRBV5-1 and TRBJ2-2; D is perhaps TRBD2 (5 bases). The V end was cut by 4 bases, the J end by 6 bases, with 13 bases between. The CDR3 sequence is 14 residues long. Germline-derived CDR1 and CDR2 are SGHRS and YFSETQ. For the CDR3, the DNA is TGCGCCAGCAGCCCAATAGGACTCTCCGGGGAGCTGTTTTTT. It translates to CASSPIGLSGELFF.

The V gene is TRBV6-5, the J gene TRBJ1-2; 8 bases fit TRBD1. The CDR3 consists of 14 residues. Germline V gene sequence: CDR1 MNHEY, CDR2 SVGAGI. J gave up 8 bases and V 5 bases, and 10 bases lay outside the gene matches. The CDR3 DNA sequence: TGTGCCAGCAGTACCGGACAGGGCCGCGGGGGCTACACCTTC. The encoded protein is CASSTGQGRGGYTF.

This clone was found once. The chain couples TRBV2 to TRBJ1-6; 10 bases match TRBD1. The V gene's germline CDR1 is SNHLY and CDR2 FYNNEI. The ends lost 5 bases at V and 7 bases at J; junction bases unmatched: 8. The CDR3 is 16 residues long. CDR3: CASSRRQGAGNSPLHF. The DNA for the CDR3 is TGTGCCAGCAGTCGCAGACAGGGGGCCGGGAATTCACCCCTCCACTTT.